The 6 T cell receptor beta chains below all came from one sample that was sequenced in a study of T cells in Graves' hyperthyroidism and ophthalmopathy. It was RNA transcripts that yielded the amplified TCR beta CDR3 regions. The HTBI primer set served for first-round RT-PCR of the TCR CDR3. TCRdb independently ran MiXCR on the multiplex PCR reads; one entry per CDR3 protein. The table lists roughly 700,000 distinct CDR3 sequences, 17% of them singletons, with roughly a sixth in the top ten. Sequenced material: blood. The receptors were gathered from a man aged 50 to 60 with Graves' hyperthyroidism.

The rearrangement uses TRBV7-8 and TRBJ2-7; D not certain. In germline, CDR1 is SGHVS, CDR2 FQNEAQ. The V and J ends lost 2 bases and 0 bases respectively, with 8 bases between them. CDR3 size: 14 residues. CDR3 bases: TGTGCCAGCAGCTTATCCCTCGGCTCCTACGAGCAGTACTTC. Translating it yields CASSLSLGSYEQYF.

This chain uses TRBV5-1 with TRBJ2-1; 9 nucleotides align to TRBD2. The CDR3 length is 15 residues. V trimming: 0 bases; J trimming: 6 bases; junction bases outside the gene matches: 4. Germline V lookup: CDR1 SGHRS, CDR2 YFSETQ. The CDR3 is CASSLGMGLANEQFF. DNA of the CDR3: TGCGCCAGCAGCTTGGGCATGGGACTAGCCAATGAGCAGTTCTTC.

The chain links TRBV6-5 to TRBJ1-1; a possible D gene is TRBD1 (5 bases). The germline V and J ends were trimmed by 5 bases and 7 bases, with 11 bases remaining between them. The germline CDR1 and CDR2 sequences are MNHEY and SVGAGI. CDR3 size: 12 residues. The CDR3 DNA reads TGTGCCAGCAGTACTCCAGGGAATGAAGCTTTCTTT. Its translation is CASSTPGNEAFF.

The V and J genes are TRBV28 and TRBJ2-5; tentative D call: TRBD2 (7 bases). This CDR3 has 13 residues. Trimming pared 7 bases from V and 3 bases from J, leaving 12 bases between. CDR1 is MDHEN and CDR2 is SYDVKM in the germline V gene. CDR3 DNA: TGTGCCAGCACTCCGGGGGGCGAAGAGACCCAGTACTTC. Protein: CASTPGGEETQYF.

At least ten counts were recorded for this clonotype. The V call is TRBV12-3 or TRBV12-4, the J call TRBJ1-2; 8 bases are shared with TRBD1. This CDR3 contains 14 residues. Unmatched junction bases numbered 8, after V lost 6 bases and J lost 5 bases. CDR3 protein: CASSKSGQVYGYTF. CDR3 nucleotides: TGTGCCAGCAGCAAATCGGGACAGGTATATGGCTACACCTTC.

CDR3 in DNA: TGTGCCAGCAGTTACAAGAGCGGGCCATTAGAAAGATACAATGAGCAGTTCTTC. This gives the protein CASSYKSGPLERYNEQFF. The rearrangement links TRBV6-5 to TRBJ2-1; the D gene is possibly TRBD2 (6 bases). V dropped 2 bases and J dropped 4 bases, with 21 bases sitting between them. Germline V lookup: CDR1 MNHEY, CDR2 SVGAGI. CDR3 size: 18 residues.